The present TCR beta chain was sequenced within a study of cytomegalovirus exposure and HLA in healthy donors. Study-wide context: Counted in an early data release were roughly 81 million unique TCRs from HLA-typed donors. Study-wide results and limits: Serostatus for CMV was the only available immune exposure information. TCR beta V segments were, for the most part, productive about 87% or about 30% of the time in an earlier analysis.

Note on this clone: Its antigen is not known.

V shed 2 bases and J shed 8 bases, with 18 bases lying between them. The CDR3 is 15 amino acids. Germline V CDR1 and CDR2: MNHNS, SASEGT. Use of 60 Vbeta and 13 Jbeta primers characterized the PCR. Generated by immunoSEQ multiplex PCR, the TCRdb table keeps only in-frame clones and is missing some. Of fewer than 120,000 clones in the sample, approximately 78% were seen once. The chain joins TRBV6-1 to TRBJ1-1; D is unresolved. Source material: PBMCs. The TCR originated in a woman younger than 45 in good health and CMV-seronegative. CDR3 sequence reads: CASSEPGIPFSEAFF. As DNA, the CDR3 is TGTGCCAGCAGTGAACCGGGAATTCCATTTTCCGAAGCTTTCTTT.